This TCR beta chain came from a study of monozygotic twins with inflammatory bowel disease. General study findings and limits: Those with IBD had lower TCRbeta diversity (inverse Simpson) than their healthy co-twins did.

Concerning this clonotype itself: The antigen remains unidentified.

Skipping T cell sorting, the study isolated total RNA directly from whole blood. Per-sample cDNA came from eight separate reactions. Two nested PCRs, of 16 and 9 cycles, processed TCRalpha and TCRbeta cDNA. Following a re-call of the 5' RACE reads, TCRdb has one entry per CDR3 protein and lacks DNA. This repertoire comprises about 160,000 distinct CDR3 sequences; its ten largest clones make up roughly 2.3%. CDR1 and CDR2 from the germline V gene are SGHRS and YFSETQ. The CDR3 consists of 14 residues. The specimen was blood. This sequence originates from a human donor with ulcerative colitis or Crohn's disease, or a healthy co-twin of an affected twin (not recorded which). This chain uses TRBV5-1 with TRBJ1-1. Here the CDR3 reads CASSPLPGGGEAFF. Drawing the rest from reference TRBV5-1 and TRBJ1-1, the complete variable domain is KAGVTQTPRYLIKTRGQQVTLSCSPISGHRSVSWYQQTPGQGLQFLFEYFSETQRNKGNFPGRFSGRQFSNSRSEMNVSTLELGDSALYLCASSPLPGGGEAFFGQGTRLTVV.